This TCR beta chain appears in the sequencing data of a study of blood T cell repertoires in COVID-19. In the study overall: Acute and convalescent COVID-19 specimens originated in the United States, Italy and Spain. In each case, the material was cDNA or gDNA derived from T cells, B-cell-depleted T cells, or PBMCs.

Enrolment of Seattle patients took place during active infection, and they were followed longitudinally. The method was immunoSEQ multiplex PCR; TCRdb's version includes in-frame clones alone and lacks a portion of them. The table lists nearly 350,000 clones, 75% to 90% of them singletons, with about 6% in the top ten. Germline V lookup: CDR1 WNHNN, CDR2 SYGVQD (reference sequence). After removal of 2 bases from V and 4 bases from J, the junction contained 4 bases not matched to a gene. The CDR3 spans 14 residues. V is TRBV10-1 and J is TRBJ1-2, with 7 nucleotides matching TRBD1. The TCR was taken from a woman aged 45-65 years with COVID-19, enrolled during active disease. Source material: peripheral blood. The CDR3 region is CASSEGQASYGYTF. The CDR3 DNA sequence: TGCGCCAGCAGTGAGGGACAGGCTAGCTATGGCTACACCTTC.